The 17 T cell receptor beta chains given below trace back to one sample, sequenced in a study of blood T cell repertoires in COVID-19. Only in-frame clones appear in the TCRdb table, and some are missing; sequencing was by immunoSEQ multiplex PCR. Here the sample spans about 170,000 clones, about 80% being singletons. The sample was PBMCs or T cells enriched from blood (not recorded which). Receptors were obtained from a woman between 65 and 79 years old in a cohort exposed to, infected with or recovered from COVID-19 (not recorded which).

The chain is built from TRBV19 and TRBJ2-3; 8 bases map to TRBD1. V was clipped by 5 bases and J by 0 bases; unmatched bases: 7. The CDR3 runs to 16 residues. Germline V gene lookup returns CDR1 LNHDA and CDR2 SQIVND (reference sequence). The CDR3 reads CASSLWTGLSTDTQYF. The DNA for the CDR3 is TGTGCCAGTAGTCTTTGGACAGGGTTGAGCACAGATACGCAGTATTTT. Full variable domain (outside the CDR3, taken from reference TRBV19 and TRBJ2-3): DGGITQSPKYLFRKEGQNVTLSCEQNLNHDAMYWYRQDPGQGLRLIYYSQIVNDFQKGDIAEGYSVSREKKESFPLTVTSAQKNPTAFYLCASSLWTGLSTDTQYFGPGTRLTVL.

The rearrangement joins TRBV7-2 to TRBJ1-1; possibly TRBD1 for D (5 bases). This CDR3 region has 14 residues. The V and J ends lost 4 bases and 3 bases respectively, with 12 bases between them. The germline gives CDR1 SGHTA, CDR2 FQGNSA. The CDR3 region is CASSSQGRDTEAFF. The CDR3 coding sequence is TGTGCCAGCAGCTCCCAGGGTAGGGACACTGAAGCTTTCTTT.

The CDR3 here is CSVGRGSGEKLFF. CDR3 coding DNA: TGCAGCGTGGGCAGGGGGAGTGGTGAAAAACTGTTTTTT. The rearrangement links TRBV29-1 to TRBJ1-4; 7 bases are a match to TRBD1. V lost 6 bases and J lost 7; bases outside the gene matches: 8. This CDR3 has 13 amino acids. CDR1 and CDR2 from the germline V gene are SQVTM and ANQGSEA.

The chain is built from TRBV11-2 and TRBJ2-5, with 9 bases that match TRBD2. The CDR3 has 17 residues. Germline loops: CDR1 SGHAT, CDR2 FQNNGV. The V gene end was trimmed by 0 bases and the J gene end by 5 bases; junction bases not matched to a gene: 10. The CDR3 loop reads CASSLDRGRVKSETQYF. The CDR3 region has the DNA TGTGCCAGCAGCTTAGATCGCGGGAGGGTGAAGTCGGAGACCCAGTACTTC.

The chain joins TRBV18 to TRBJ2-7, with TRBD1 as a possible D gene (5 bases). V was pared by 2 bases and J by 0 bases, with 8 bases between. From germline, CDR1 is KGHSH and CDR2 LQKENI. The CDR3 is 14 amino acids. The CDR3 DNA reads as TGTGCCAGCTCACCATATGACAGCTCCTACGAGCAGTACTTC. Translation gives CASSPYDSSYEQYF.

The CDR3 DNA sequence: TGTGCCATCAGTGAGTCAGGGACAGGGGGGACCCAGTACTTC. Protein sequence: CAISESGTGGTQYF. The chain uses TRBV10-3 and TRBJ2-5; 11 positions match TRBD1. CDR3 size: 14 residues. V was clipped by 0 bases and J by 7 bases; unmatched bases: 1. Germline V lookup: CDR1 ENHRY, CDR2 SYGVKD.

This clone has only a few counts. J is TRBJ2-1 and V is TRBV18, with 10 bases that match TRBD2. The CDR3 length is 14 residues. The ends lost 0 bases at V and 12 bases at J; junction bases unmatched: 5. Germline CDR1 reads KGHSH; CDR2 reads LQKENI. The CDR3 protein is CASSPPTSGPVQFF. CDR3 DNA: TGTGCCAGCTCACCACCGACTAGCGGGCCTGTGCAGTTCTTC. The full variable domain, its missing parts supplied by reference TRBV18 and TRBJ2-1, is NAGVMQNPRHLVRRRGQEARLRCSPMKGHSHVYWYRQLPEEGLKFMVYLQKENIIDESGMPKERFSAEFPKEGPSILRIQQVVRGDSAAYFCASSPPTSGPVQFFGPGTRLTVL.

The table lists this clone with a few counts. CDR3 amino acids: CATSDWTGRNGYTF. The CDR3 DNA follows: TGTGCCACCAGTGATTGGACAGGGCGGAATGGCTACACCTTC. The V and J genes are TRBV24-1 and TRBJ1-2, with 8 bases aligning to TRBD1. Trimming took 2 bases from V and 6 from J; bases not matched to a gene: 4. The CDR3 sequence is 14 residues long. Germline-derived CDR1 and CDR2 are KGHDR and SFDVKD.

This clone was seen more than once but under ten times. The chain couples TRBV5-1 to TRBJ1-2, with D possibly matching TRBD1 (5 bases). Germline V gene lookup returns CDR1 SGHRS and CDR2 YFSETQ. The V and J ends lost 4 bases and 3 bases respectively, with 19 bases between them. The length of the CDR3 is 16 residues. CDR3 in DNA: TGCGCCAGCAGCAACCCAACAGGATTTCTGGACTATGGCTACACCTTC. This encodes CASSNPTGFLDYGYTF.

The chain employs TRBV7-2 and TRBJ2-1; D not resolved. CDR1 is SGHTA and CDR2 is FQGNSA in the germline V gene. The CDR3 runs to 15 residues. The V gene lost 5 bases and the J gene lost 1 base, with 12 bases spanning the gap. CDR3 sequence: CASSPTPSSYNEQFF. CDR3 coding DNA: TGTGCCAGCAGCCCAACCCCTAGTTCCTACAATGAGCAGTTCTTC.

CDR3 nucleotide sequence: TGCGCCAGCACTCTAGCGGGAGCAGATACGCAGTATTTT. Translated: CASTLAGADTQYF. The chain uses TRBV5-1 and TRBJ2-3; 10 positions match TRBD2. The germline V gene encodes CDR1 SGHRS and CDR2 YFSETQ. The CDR3 covers 13 residues. V shed 6 bases and J 4 bases; nucleotides not matched to a gene: 2.

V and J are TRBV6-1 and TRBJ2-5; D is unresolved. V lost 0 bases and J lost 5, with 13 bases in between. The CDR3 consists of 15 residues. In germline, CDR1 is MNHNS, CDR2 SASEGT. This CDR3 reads CASSEALLSRETQYF. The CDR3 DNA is TGTGCCAGCAGTGAAGCGCTTCTTTCGAGGGAGACCCAGTACTTC.

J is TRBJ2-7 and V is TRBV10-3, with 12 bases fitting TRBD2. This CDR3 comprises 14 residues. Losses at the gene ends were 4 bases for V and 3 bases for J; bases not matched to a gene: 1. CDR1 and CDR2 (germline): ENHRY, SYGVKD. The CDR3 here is CAISGGLAGYEQYF. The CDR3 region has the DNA TGTGCCATCAGTGGGGGACTAGCGGGCTACGAGCAGTACTTC.

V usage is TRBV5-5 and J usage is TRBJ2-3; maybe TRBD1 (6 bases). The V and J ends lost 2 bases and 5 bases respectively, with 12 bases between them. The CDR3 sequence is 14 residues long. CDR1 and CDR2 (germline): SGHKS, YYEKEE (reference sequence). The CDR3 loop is CASSLRQALDTQYF. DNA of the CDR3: TGTGCCAGCAGCTTACGACAGGCTTTAGATACGCAGTATTTT.

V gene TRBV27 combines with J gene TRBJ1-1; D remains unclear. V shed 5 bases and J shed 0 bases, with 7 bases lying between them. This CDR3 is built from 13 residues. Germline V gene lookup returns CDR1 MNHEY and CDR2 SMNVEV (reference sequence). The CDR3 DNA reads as TGTGCCAGCAGTCCCACTATGAACACTGAAGCTTTCTTT. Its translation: CASSPTMNTEAFF.

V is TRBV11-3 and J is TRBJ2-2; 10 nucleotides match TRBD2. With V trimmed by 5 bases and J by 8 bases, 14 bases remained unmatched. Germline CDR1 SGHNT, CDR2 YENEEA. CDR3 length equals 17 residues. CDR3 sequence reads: CASSRKWASGSGGELFF. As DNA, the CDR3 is TGTGCCAGCAGCAGAAAATGGGCTAGCGGGAGCGGAGGGGAGCTGTTTTTT.

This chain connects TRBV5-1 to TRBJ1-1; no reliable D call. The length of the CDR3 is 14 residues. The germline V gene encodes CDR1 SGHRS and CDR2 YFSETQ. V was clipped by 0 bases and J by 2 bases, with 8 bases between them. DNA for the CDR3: TGCGCCAGCAGCTTGGTTCCAGAAAACACTGAAGCTTTCTTT. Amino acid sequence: CASSLVPENTEAFF.